This T cell receptor beta chain derives from a study of blood T cells in healthy people across ages. The V gene lost 2 bases and the J gene lost 6 bases, with 11 bases spanning the gap. CDR3 size: 13 residues. The germline CDR1 and CDR2 sequences are LGHDT and YNNKEL (reference sequence). A remark on this clonotype: Its antigen is unidentified.

PBMCs, at least 6 million per sample, were isolated. Primers used in a second PCR of about 7 to 12 cycles were a sample-barcoded 5' primer and a J-beta primer mix. MiXCR, applied by TCRdb to the 5' RACE reads, yields one record per CDR3 protein. Among about 830,000 distinct CDR3 sequences listed, around 62% were seen once. Study-wide results and limits: A roughly linear age-dependent decrease characterized TCR beta diversity per million T cells.

This receptor was taken from a man younger than 45 in good health. Sequencing was carried out using blood. The chain combines TRBV3-1 with TRBJ2-7; D gene unclear. CDR3 in amino acids: CASSQHLGIEQYF. CDR3 coding DNA: TGTGCCAGCAGCCAACACTTAGGAATCGAGCAGTACTTC.